The rows below give T cell receptor beta chains drawn from one sample of a study of shared clonotypes between healthy human individuals. Repertoires were generated with immunoSEQ multiplex PCR, while TCRdb's copy carries only in-frame clones and drops some. The sample carries some 2,100,000 clones, more than 85% recorded once. Material for sequencing was naive CD8+ T cells from PBMCs. The source of these receptors is a man younger than 35 in good health. Some clones in this sample may be carry-over from other donors' samples. CDR3s include the opening cysteine and the closing phenylalanine or tryptophan. D genes are given only for firm matches. Only some rows state a clone size, as once, few, many or a class for expanded clones.

clone_size,j_call,d_call,v_call,cdr3_nt,cdr3_aa
.,TRBJ2-1,.,TRBV15,TGTGCCACCAGCAGAGAGGGGGGAGCCGAGCAGTTCTTC,CATSREGGAEQFF
.,TRBJ2-1,TRBD2,TRBV27,TGTGCCAGCCGAATGGGACTAGCGCGATTGGGTGAGCAGTTCTTC,CASRMGLARLGEQFF
.,TRBJ2-3,TRBD2,TRBV28,TGTGCCAGCAGTTCGGGACTAGCGGGAGCCCTTAGCACAGATACGCAGTATTTT,CASSSGLAGALSTDTQYF
.,TRBJ1-2,.,TRBV6-1,TGTGCCAGCAGTGAATTGGGCCTCGACTATGGCTACACCTTC,CASSELGLDYGYTF
.,TRBJ2-7,.,TRBV7-2,TGTGCCAGCAGCCCCACCCGGGGCTACGAGCAGTACTTC,CASSPTRGYEQYF
.,TRBJ1-1,.,TRBV9,TGTGCCAGCAGCGTAGGGCCGGGGCCCTCGGTGAAGGACACTGAAGCTTTCTTT,CASSVGPGPSVKDTEAFF
few,TRBJ1-2,.,TRBV7-9,TGTGCCAGCAGCTTAGCGAAGGCCTATGGCTACACCTTC,CASSLAKAYGYTF
.,TRBJ1-1,.,TRBV27,TGTGCCAGCAATGGACAGAACACTGAAGCTTTCTTT,CASNGQNTEAFF
.,TRBJ2-7,TRBD1,TRBV6-5,TGTGCCAGCAGTACAATAACAGGGGAGTCCTACGAGCAGTACTTC,CASSTITGESYEQYF
.,TRBJ1-3,.,TRBV5-8,TGTGCCAGCAGCTTGTTCCAGGGAAACACCATATATTTT,CASSLFQGNTIYF
.,TRBJ2-4,.,TRBV28,TGTGCCAGCAGTTTCGGTGATAAAAACATTCAGTACTTC,CASSFGDKNIQYF
.,TRBJ1-5,.,TRBV7-8,TGTGCCAGCAGCTTAGGTTCCAGGGGACAGCCCCAGCATTTT,CASSLGSRGQPQHF
.,TRBJ1-2,TRBD1,TRBV7-9,TGTGCCAGCAGCGCGATGACAGGGGGCTACTATGGCTACACCTTC,CASSAMTGGYYGYTF
.,TRBJ2-7,TRBD2,TRBV28,TGTGCCAGCAACCAGCGGGAGAATTCCTACGAGCAGTACTTC,CASNQRENSYEQYF
.,TRBJ2-1,.,TRBV10-1,TGCGCCAGCAGTGAGTCAGGGTGGAGTAGTGAGAAGGGTGAGCAGTTCTTC,CASSESGWSSEKGEQFF
few,TRBJ1-4,.,TRBV6-6,TGTGCCAGCAACCCAGGGCAGGCTGAAAAACTGTTTTTT,CASNPGQAEKLFF
.,TRBJ2-3,TRBD2,TRBV9,TGTGCCAGCAGCGTAGGCGGGAGGGCAGATACGCAGTATTTT,CASSVGGRADTQYF
.,TRBJ2-7,TRBD2,TRBV27,TGTGCCAGCAGTCCCCGACTAGCGGGCTCCGAGCAGTACTTC,CASSPRLAGSEQYF
.,TRBJ2-3,TRBD1,TRBV9,TGTGCCAGCAGCGTAGGTGGGACAGGAGCAGATACGCAGTATTTT,CASSVGGTGADTQYF
.,TRBJ2-3,.,TRBV15,TGTGCCACCAGCCTATCCCGGGCGGGAGATACGCAGTATTTT,CATSLSRAGDTQYF
.,TRBJ1-2,.,TRBV7-9,TGTGCCAGCAGCTTATCTGCGGATTCGTGGTATGGCTACACCTTC,CASSLSADSWYGYTF
.,TRBJ2-1,TRBD2,TRBV9,TGTGCCAGCAGTTCTAGCGGAGCCTGGAGCTCCTACAATGAGCAGTTCTTC,CASSSSGAWSSYNEQFF
.,TRBJ1-5,.,TRBV4-1,TGCGCCAGCAGCGGACCGGCGGATGATAGAGGGAATCAGCCCCAGCATTTT,CASSGPADDRGNQPQHF
.,TRBJ2-7,TRBD1,TRBV6-1,TGTGCCAGCAGTGTAATTAACCCGGGACAGGGCTACGAGCAGTACTTC,CASSVINPGQGYEQYF
.,TRBJ2-7,.,TRBV4-2,TGTGCCAGCAGCCAAGTTCAGTTTTCCTACGAGCAGTACTTC,CASSQVQFSYEQYF
.,TRBJ1-4,.,TRBV9,TGTGCCAGCAGCGTAGAGGCCGATAATGAAAAACTGTTTTTT,CASSVEADNEKLFF
.,TRBJ1-2,.,TRBV7-8,TGTGCCAGCAGCTTCGCCCCGGCGGACTATGGCTACACCTTC,CASSFAPADYGYTF
.,TRBJ1-1,.,TRBV10-3,TGTGCCATCAGTGAACCGAACAGGGATCCTGAAGCTTTCTTT,CAISEPNRDPEAFF
.,TRBJ2-3,.,TRBV6-1,TGTGCCAGCAGTGAAGACGAAGTGGGGCAGTATTTT,CASSEDEVGQYF
.,TRBJ2-2,.,TRBV5-6,TGTGCCAGCAGCTTCGCAGGGAGCGGGGAGCTGTTTTTT,CASSFAGSGELFF
.,TRBJ2-1,TRBD2,TRBV5-4,TGTGCCAGCAGCTTGTCCACTCTAGCGGGCGTACTCAATGAGCAGTTCTTC,CASSLSTLAGVLNEQFF
.,TRBJ1-5,.,TRBV27,TGTGCCAGCAGTTTAGGTGGGCAGGGAAGGCGTCAGCCCCAGCATTTT,CASSLGGQGRRQPQHF
.,TRBJ1-1,.,TRBV6-6,TGTGCCAGCACAACTGCCGGCAGCCTCATGAACACTGAAGCTTTCTTT,CASTTAGSLMNTEAFF
.,TRBJ2-7,TRBD1,TRBV6-5,TGTGCCAGCAGTAGAAAGGACAGGGCCTCCTACGAGCAGTACTTC,CASSRKDRASYEQYF
.,TRBJ2-7,TRBD2,TRBV15,TGTGCCACCAGCAGCGTAGCGGGGTCCTACGAGCAGTACTTC,CATSSVAGSYEQYF
.,TRBJ1-1,.,TRBV19,TGTGCCACCCGCCTTGGGGGGAACACTGAAGCTTTCTTT,CATRLGGNTEAFF
.,TRBJ1-3,.,TRBV30,TGTGCCTGGGGGGCAGGGAGCTCTGGAAACACCATATATTTT,CAWGAGSSGNTIYF
.,TRBJ2-1,.,TRBV7-9,TGTGCCAGCAGCCCTCGAGGGTTGAATGAGCAGTTCTTC,CASSPRGLNEQFF